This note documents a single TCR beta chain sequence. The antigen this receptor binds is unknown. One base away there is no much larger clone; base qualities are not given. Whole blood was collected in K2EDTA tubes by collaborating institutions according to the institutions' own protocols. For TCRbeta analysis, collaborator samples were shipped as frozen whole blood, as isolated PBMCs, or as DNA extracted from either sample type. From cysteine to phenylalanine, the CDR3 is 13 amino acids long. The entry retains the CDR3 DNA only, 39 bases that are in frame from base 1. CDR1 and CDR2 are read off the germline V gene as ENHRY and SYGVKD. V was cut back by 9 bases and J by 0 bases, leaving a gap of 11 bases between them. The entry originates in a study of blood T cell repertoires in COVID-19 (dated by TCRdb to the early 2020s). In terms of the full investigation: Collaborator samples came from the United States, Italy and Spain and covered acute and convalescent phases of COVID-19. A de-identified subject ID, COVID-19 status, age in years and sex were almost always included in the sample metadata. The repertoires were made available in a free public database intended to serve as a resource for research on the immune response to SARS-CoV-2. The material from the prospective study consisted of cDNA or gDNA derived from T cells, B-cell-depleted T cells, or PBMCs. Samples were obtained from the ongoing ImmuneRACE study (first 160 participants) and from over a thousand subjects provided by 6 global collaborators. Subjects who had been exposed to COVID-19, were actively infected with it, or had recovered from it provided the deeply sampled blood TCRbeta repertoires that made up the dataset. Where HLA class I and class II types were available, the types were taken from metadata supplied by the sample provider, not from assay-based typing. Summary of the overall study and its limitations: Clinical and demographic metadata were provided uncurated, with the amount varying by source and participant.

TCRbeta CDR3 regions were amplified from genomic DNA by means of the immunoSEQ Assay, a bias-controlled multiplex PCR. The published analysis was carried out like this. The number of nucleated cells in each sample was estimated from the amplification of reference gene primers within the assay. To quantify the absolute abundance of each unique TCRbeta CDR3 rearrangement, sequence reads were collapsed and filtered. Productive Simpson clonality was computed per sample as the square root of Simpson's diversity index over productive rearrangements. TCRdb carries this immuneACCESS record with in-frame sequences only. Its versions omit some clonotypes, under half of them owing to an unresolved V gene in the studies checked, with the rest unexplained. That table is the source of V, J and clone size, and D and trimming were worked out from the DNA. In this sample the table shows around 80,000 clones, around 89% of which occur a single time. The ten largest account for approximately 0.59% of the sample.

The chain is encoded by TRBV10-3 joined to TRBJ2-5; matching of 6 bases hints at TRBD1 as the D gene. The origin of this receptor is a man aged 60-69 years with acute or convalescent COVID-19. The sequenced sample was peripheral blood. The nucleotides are TGTGCCATTATGGACAGTAACCAAGAGACCCAGTACTTC. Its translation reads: CAIMDSNQETQYF.